This section outlines one TCR beta chain sequence together with its context. Its antigen is not identified. The TCR alpha and TCR beta cDNA libraries, bearing sample barcodes and UMIs, were generated by 5'RACE using constant-segment primers. TCRdb processed the 5' RACE reads anew with MiXCR; each CDR3 protein has one entry. The profile shows about 440,000 distinct CDR3 sequences, 20% of them singletons. These data belong to a study of T-cell memory formation after mild COVID-19. Study at large: TCR clusters were mostly confined to one donor each.

Whole-study findings and limits: Contracting clones from day 15 to 85 showed balanced CD4/CD8; later expanders favored CD4+.

This CDR3 has 11 amino acids. Trimming cost V 4 bases and J 9 bases, with 7 bases left between them. The TCR originated in an adult woman who had mild COVID-19 (a few samples of this study predate the infection). Cell type and time point are not known. Sequenced: PBMCs or a T cell subset sorted from them (not recorded which). The chain combines TRBV12-3 or TRBV12-4 with TRBJ1-5, with D unclear. CDR3: CASSSSWPQHF. DNA of the CDR3: TGTGCCAGCAGTTCGTCGTGGCCCCAGCATTTT.